This passage covers 9 T cell receptor beta chains from one sample sequenced in a study of OX40 agonist ivuxolimab in advanced cancers. Measured with immunoSEQ multiplex PCR; TCRdb has only the in-frame clones, and not every one. The data hold more than 65,000 clones, with 85% observed a single time. This specimen consisted of CD4+ or CD8+ T cells sorted from blood, obtained in a trial of the OX40 agonist ivuxolimab. All receptors come from an adult with an advanced solid tumor such as melanoma, head and neck, liver or kidney cancer.

The chain combines TRBV29-1 with TRBJ1-1, with D perhaps matching TRBD1 (5 bases). V was shortened by 1 base and J by 2 bases, with 14 bases between the two germline ends. CDR1 SQVTM and CDR2 ANQGSEA come from the germline V gene. The CDR3 length is 15 residues. CDR3 amino acids: CSVEGLRVGNTEAFF. In DNA, the CDR3 is TGCAGCGTTGAAGGCCTCAGGGTCGGAAACACTGAAGCTTTCTTT.

Only one count was recorded for this clone. The chain combines TRBV19 with TRBJ2-2; 7 bases line up with TRBD1. CDR1 is LNHDA, CDR2 SQIVND, per germline (reference sequence). Germline trimming cut 10 bases from V and 6 bases from J; bases unmatched to any gene: 8. This CDR3 contains 13 residues. The CDR3 is CATRQGRSGELFF. CDR3 nucleotides: TGTGCCACCCGACAGGGTAGGTCCGGGGAGCTGTTTTTT. Based on the CDR3 plus reference TRBV19 and TRBJ2-2, the full variable domain is DGGITQSPKYLFRKEGQNVTLSCEQNLNHDAMYWYRQDPGQGLRLIYYSQIVNDFQKGDIAEGYSVSREKKESFPLTVTSAQKNPTAFYLCATRQGRSGELFFGEGSRLTVL.

The genes are TRBV7-9 and TRBJ2-2; 9 nucleotides align to TRBD2. Trimming removed 2 bases from V and 4 bases from J; junction bases left unmatched: 5. This CDR3 comprises 16 residues. From germline, CDR1 is SEHNR and CDR2 FQNEAQ (reference sequence). CDR3 sequence: CASSLLGLAFTGELFF. As DNA, the CDR3 is TGTGCCAGCAGCTTACTAGGACTAGCGTTCACCGGGGAGCTGTTTTTT.

The rearrangement links TRBV23-1 to TRBJ1-1; 7 bases match TRBD1. TRBV23-1 is identified as an open reading frame with a role that is uncertain. CDR3 size: 13 residues. V lost 6 bases and J lost 9; bases outside the gene matches: 10. The CDR3 loop reads CASSHRDRVKAFF. The CDR3 DNA sequence: TGCGCCAGCAGCCACCGTGACAGGGTTAAAGCTTTCTTT.

The CDR3 here is CASSFYSPSSTDTQYF. CDR3 DNA: TGTGCCAGCAGTTTTTATTCGCCCTCTTCCACAGATACGCAGTATTTT. The genes are TRBV6-5 and TRBJ2-3; D remains unclear. Germline V gene lookup returns CDR1 MNHEY and CDR2 SVGAGI. CDR3 size: 16 residues. Trimming stripped 4 bases from V and 2 bases from J, with 16 bases between.

The rearrangement joins TRBV27 to TRBJ1-5; the match to TRBD1 covers 9 bases. The junction had 9 bases not matched to a gene; V was cut back by 5 bases and J by 7 bases. The CDR3 contains 15 residues. In germline, CDR1 is MNHEY, CDR2 SMNVEV (reference sequence). CDR3 loop: CASSDGQGFMQPQHF. The CDR3 nucleotides read TGTGCCAGCAGTGATGGACAGGGGTTTATGCAGCCCCAGCATTTT.

The chain combines TRBV4-1 with TRBJ2-5, with 10 positions matching TRBD2. Losses at the gene ends were 0 bases for V and 1 base for J; bases not matched to a gene: 11. Germline values: CDR1 MGHRA, CDR2 YSYEKL. The CDR3 is made up of 19 amino acids. Written as DNA, the CDR3 is TGCGCCAGCAGCCAAGATAGGGTCCTAGCGGGAGCCGTCCAAGAGACCCAGTACTTC. Residues: CASSQDRVLAGAVQETQYF.

The chain uses TRBV2 and TRBJ2-1, with 10 bases matching TRBD2. This CDR3 is 12 amino acids long. V dropped 8 bases and J dropped 12; count of bases not matched to a gene: 7. CDR1 SNHLY and CDR2 FYNNEI come from the germline V gene. CDR3 in amino acids: CASETSGNRQFF. CDR3 nucleotide sequence: TGTGCCAGCGAAACTAGCGGGAACAGGCAGTTCTTC.

The CDR3: CASSFLGGSYNEQFF. In nucleotides, the CDR3 is TGTGCCAGCAGCTTTCTGGGGGGCTCCTACAATGAGCAGTTCTTC. V usage is TRBV7-9 and J usage is TRBJ2-1, with D possibly TRBD2 on 6 matching bases. Germline assignment: CDR1 SEHNR and CDR2 FQNEAQ (reference sequence). V lost 3 bases and J lost 0, with 9 bases in between. The CDR3 is made up of 15 amino acids. Full variable domain (rest looked up from reference TRBV7-9 and TRBJ2-1): DTGVSQNPRHKITKRGQNVTFRCDPISEHNRLYWYRQTLGQGPEFLTYFQNEAQLEKSRLLSDRFSAERPKGSFSTLEIQRTEQGDSAMYLCASSFLGGSYNEQFFGPGTRLTVL.